The 15 T cell receptor beta chains in this list originate from one sample, sequenced in a study of CD8 T cells in ankylosing spondylitis. Study observations and caveats: Made up of about eight highly homologous variants, a TCR beta motif appeared characteristic of ankylosing spondylitis blood.

No antigens are known for them. Via MiXCR, TCRdb re-called the 5' RACE reads, giving one row per CDR3 protein. The sample has 350,000 to 450,000 distinct CDR3 sequences; roughly 25% are singletons. The sequenced material came from blood, either unsorted or a sorted T cell fraction (not recorded which). Receptor source: a male donor with ankylosing spondylitis.

The V gene is TRBV5-1, the J gene TRBJ1-3; 7 nucleotides agree with TRBD1. CDR3 length equals 16 residues. V was clipped by 0 bases and J by 0 bases; unmatched bases: 3. Germline V gene sequence: CDR1 SGHRS, CDR2 YFSETQ. The chain's CDR3 is CASSLEGQNSGNTIYF. CDR3 sequence (DNA): TGCGCCAGCAGCTTGGAGGGACAGAACTCTGGAAACACCATATATTTT.

The gene calls are TRBV5-1 and TRBJ2-2; 8 bases fit TRBD1. Germline V gives CDR1 SGHRS, CDR2 YFSETQ. This CDR3 region has 15 residues. Losses at the gene ends were 4 bases for V and 5 bases for J; bases not matched to a gene: 7. The CDR3 DNA reads as TGCGCCAGCAGCAGATTGACAGGGGAAACCGGGGAGCTGTTTTTT. It codes for CASSRLTGETGELFF.

The chain couples TRBV3-1 to TRBJ1-2; no clear D gene. The CDR3 is 13 amino acids. Germline lookup yields CDR1 LGHDT and CDR2 YNNKEL (reference sequence). The ends were cut back, 1 base at V and 0 bases at J, with 3 bases in the middle. CDR3 sequence: CASSQAPNYGYTF. DNA for the CDR3: TGTGCCAGCAGCCAAGCCCCTAACTATGGCTACACCTTC.

The CDR3 sequence: CASSLQEANTIYF. CDR3 nucleotide sequence: TGTGCCAGCAGCTTACAGGAGGCAAACACCATATATTTT. The rearrangement links TRBV7-6 to TRBJ1-3; D remains unclear. Deletions cut 2 bases from V and 6 bases from J, with 8 bases between. Germline V gives CDR1 SGHVS, CDR2 FNYEAQ. This CDR3 has 13 amino acids.

The chain carries TRBV25-1 and TRBJ1-2, with D hard to call. The V end was cut by 3 bases, the J end by 4 bases, with 9 bases between. Germline lookup yields CDR1 MGHDK and CDR2 SYGVNS. The CDR3 extends over 13 amino acids. CDR3 sequence: CASSDEATYGYTF. The DNA of the CDR3 is TGTGCCAGCAGTGACGAGGCTACCTATGGCTACACCTTC.

This chain links TRBV12-3 or TRBV12-4 with TRBJ1-6; 7 bases map to TRBD1. The CDR3 contains 14 residues. The ends lost 3 bases at V and 12 bases at J; junction bases unmatched: 8. CDR3 in DNA: TGTGCCAGCAGTTTCCATTCGGACAGGCAACCCCTCCACTTT. Protein sequence: CASSFHSDRQPLHF.

This clonotype has a handful of counts. The rearrangement links TRBV7-2 to TRBJ2-7, with 12 bases lining up with TRBD2. CDR1 SGHTA and CDR2 FQGNSA come from the germline V gene. CDR3 size: 16 residues. V dropped 2 bases and J dropped 3; count of bases not matched to a gene: 5. The DNA for the CDR3 is TGTGCCAGCAGCTTAAGAGCACTAGCGGGGGGCTACGAGCAGTACTTC. Protein: CASSLRALAGGYEQYF.

In this sample, this clonotype turned up a few times. This chain connects TRBV29-1 to TRBJ1-3, with no clear D. Trimming removed 6 bases at V and 0 bases at J, with 6 bases between. This CDR3 is built from 12 residues. Germline-derived CDR1 and CDR2 are SQVTM and ANQGSEA. DNA for the CDR3: TGCAGCGTCGAGCGCTCTGGAAACACCATATATTTT. Amino acids: CSVERSGNTIYF.

V and J are TRBV5-1 and TRBJ1-6, with D possibly TRBD1 on 5 matching bases. V was cut by 3 bases and J by 5 bases, with 6 bases left in between. Germline V gene data show CDR1 as SGHRS and CDR2 as YFSETQ. The CDR3 extends over 13 amino acids. CDR3 in amino acids: CASSSTDNSPLHF. CDR3 nucleotide sequence: TGCGCCAGCAGCTCGACAGATAATTCACCCCTCCACTTT.

J is TRBJ1-6 and V is TRBV5-1; unclear D gene. This CDR3 spans 15 amino acids. Trimming left V 0 bases short and J 7 bases short, with 11 bases between. In germline, CDR1 is SGHRS, CDR2 YFSETQ. In nucleotides, the CDR3 is TGCGCCAGCAGCTTGGTGGGCGGGAAGAATTCACCCCTCCACTTT. It yields the protein CASSLVGGKNSPLHF.

This clonotype was observed a few times. The chain couples TRBV21-1 to TRBJ2-7; the table gives TRBD1 as D, unverified against the DNA. TRBV21-1 is noted as a pseudogene. The CDR3 extends over 15 amino acids. CDR3 protein: CASSTPTSSSYEQYF. CDR3 DNA: TGTGCCAGCAGCACCCCCACGAGCAGCTCCTACGAGCAGTACTTC.

V usage is TRBV7-6 and J usage is TRBJ1-6; weak D call: TRBD1 (5 bases). The V end lost 3 bases, the J end lost 7 bases, and 13 bases lay between the germline ends. The CDR3 has 15 residues. The germline gives CDR1 SGHVS, CDR2 FNYEAQ. The CDR3 DNA reads as TGTGCCAGCAGCTTGTCGGGACTGAGAAATTCACCCCTCCACTTT. Its translation is CASSLSGLRNSPLHF. The whole variable domain, filled in from reference TRBV7-6 and TRBJ1-6, reads GAGVSQSPRYKVTKRGQDVALRCDPISGHVSLYWYRQALGQGPEFLTYFNYEAQQDKSGLPNDRFSAERPEGSISTLTIQRTEQRDSAMYRCASSLSGLRNSPLHFGNGTRLTVT.

In its sample, this clonotype was seen a few times. The rearrangement links TRBV7-9 to TRBJ2-7; tentatively, D is TRBD1 or TRBD2 (5 bases each). Trimming shortened V by 4 bases and J by 3 bases, and 10 bases separated the two germline ends. There are 13 residues in the CDR3. From germline, CDR1 is SEHNR and CDR2 FQNEAQ (reference sequence). CDR3 nucleotides: TGTGCCAGCAGCTACGCTGGGGGCTACGAGCAGTACTTC. Amino acid sequence: CASSYAGGYEQYF.

The chain carries TRBV6-5 and TRBJ1-2, with 7 bases aligning to TRBD1. Germline V gene data show CDR1 as MNHEY and CDR2 as SVGAGI. V lost 4 bases, J lost 4 bases, and 9 bases stayed unmatched. The CDR3 consists of 15 residues. Here the CDR3 DNA reads TGTGCCAGCAGTTCCAGATGGGACAGAGCCTATGGCTACACCTTC. Protein product: CASSSRWDRAYGYTF.

This clonotype has just a few counts. V is TRBV10-3 and J is TRBJ2-7; 10 positions agree with TRBD2. Germline trimming cut 6 bases from V and 4 bases from J; bases unmatched to any gene: 6. CDR3 length equals 14 residues. The germline CDR1 and CDR2 sequences are ENHRY and SYGVKD. Here the CDR3 reads CAIRAGGSGYEQYF. CDR3 DNA sequence: TGTGCCATCAGAGCGGGAGGGAGCGGGTACGAGCAGTACTTC.